This is a list of T cell receptor beta chains from one sample in a study of blood T cells in healthy people across ages. TCRdb reanalysed the 5' RACE reads using MiXCR and keeps one entry per CDR3 protein. This table has 1.5 million to 2 million distinct CDR3 sequences, 25% to 30% appearing once. Source material: blood. Receptors originate from a woman between 25 and 40 years old in good health. The CDR3 runs from the conserved cysteine through the conserved F or W. D genes are given only for firm matches. Not every row has a clone size; where given, it reads once, few, many or a size class.

clone_size: -; v_call: TRBV5-1; j_call: TRBJ1-2; d_call: -; cdr3_aa: CASSLEEPGDYGYTF; cdr3_nt: TGCGCCAGCAGCTTAGAGGAGCCCGGGGACTATGGCTACACCTTC
clone_size: many; v_call: TRBV7-2; j_call: TRBJ1-6; d_call: TRBD1; cdr3_aa: CASSSQGYSPLHF; cdr3_nt: TGTGCCAGCAGCTCACAGGGGTACTCACCCCTCCACTTT
clone_size: many; v_call: TRBV6-5; j_call: TRBJ2-7; d_call: -; cdr3_aa: CASSYSESYEQYF; cdr3_nt: TGTGCCAGCAGTTACTCGGAGTCCTACGAGCAGTACTTC
clone_size: few; v_call: TRBV20-1; j_call: TRBJ2-5; d_call: -; cdr3_aa: CSAIVSGGRETQYF; cdr3_nt: TGCAGTGCTATCGTGTCGGGCGGCAGAGAGACCCAGTACTTC
clone_size: -; v_call: TRBV25-1; j_call: TRBJ2-7; d_call: -; cdr3_aa: CASSDPTEYSYEQYF; cdr3_nt: TGTGCCAGCAGTGACCCCACGGAGTACTCCTACGAGCAGTACTTC
clone_size: -; v_call: TRBV29-1; j_call: TRBJ2-3; d_call: TRBD2; cdr3_aa: CSVAMTSGGKDTQYF; cdr3_nt: TGCAGCGTTGCAATGACTAGCGGGGGGAAAGATACGCAGTATTTT
clone_size: -; v_call: TRBV20-1; j_call: TRBJ2-5; d_call: TRBD2; cdr3_aa: CSAREGLAGGQETQYF; cdr3_nt: TGCAGTGCTAGAGAGGGCCTAGCGGGGGGCCAAGAGACCCAGTACTTC
clone_size: -; v_call: TRBV6-6; j_call: TRBJ2-3; d_call: -; cdr3_aa: CASSYGTMSTDTQYF; cdr3_nt: TGTGCCAGCAGTTACGGGACAATGAGCACAGATACGCAGTATTTT
clone_size: few; v_call: TRBV20-1; j_call: TRBJ2-7; d_call: -; cdr3_aa: CTAPTFSECDEQYF; cdr3_nt: TGCACCGCCCCTACGTTTAGCGAGTGCGACGAGCAGTACTTC
clone_size: few; v_call: TRBV5-1; j_call: TRBJ2-1; d_call: TRBD2; cdr3_aa: CASSLTSGWNNEQFF; cdr3_nt: TGCGCCAGCAGCCTCACTAGCGGGTGGAACAATGAGCAGTTCTTC
clone_size: few; v_call: TRBV10-3; j_call: TRBJ2-4; d_call: TRBD2; cdr3_aa: CAISGASGSTGGNIQYF; cdr3_nt: TGTGCCATCAGTGGGGCTAGCGGGAGTACGGGGGGAAACATTCAGTACTTC
clone_size: many; v_call: TRBV10-3; j_call: TRBJ2-3; d_call: -; cdr3_aa: CAISGASTDTQYF; cdr3_nt: TGTGCCATCAGTGGAGCAAGCACAGATACGCAGTATTTT
clone_size: -; v_call: TRBV20-1; j_call: TRBJ1-5; d_call: TRBD1; cdr3_aa: CSAKTGDQPQHF; cdr3_nt: TGCAGTGCAAAAACAGGGGATCAGCCCCAGCATTTT
clone_size: few; v_call: TRBV5-1; j_call: TRBJ2-1; d_call: TRBD2; cdr3_aa: CASSFSGATTYNEQFF; cdr3_nt: TGCGCCAGCAGCTTTAGCGGGGCCACTACCTACAATGAGCAGTTCTTC
clone_size: -; v_call: TRBV14; j_call: TRBJ1-1; d_call: -; cdr3_aa: CASSQAIGALNTEAFF; cdr3_nt: TGTGCCAGCAGCCAAGCAATCGGGGCACTGAACACTGAAGCTTTCTTT
clone_size: many; v_call: TRBV29-1; j_call: TRBJ2-5; d_call: -; cdr3_aa: CSVEMGRVGETQYF; cdr3_nt: TGCAGCGTTGAAATGGGCAGGGTAGGAGAGACCCAGTACTTC
clone_size: -; v_call: TRBV5-1; j_call: TRBJ1-2; d_call: -; cdr3_aa: CASSSGQIQLYGYTF; cdr3_nt: TGCGCCAGCAGCTCAGGACAGATTCAACTATATGGCTACACCTTC
clone_size: many; v_call: TRBV20-1; j_call: TRBJ2-3; d_call: -; cdr3_aa: CSASKTGATTDTQYF; cdr3_nt: TGCAGTGCTAGTAAGACGGGAGCGACCACAGATACGCAGTATTTT
clone_size: -; v_call: TRBV9; j_call: TRBJ1-1; d_call: -; cdr3_aa: CASSVQSGNTEAFF; cdr3_nt: TGTGCCAGCAGCGTTCAGTCGGGGAACACTGAAGCTTTCTTT
clone_size: many; v_call: TRBV29-1; j_call: TRBJ2-1; d_call: -; cdr3_aa: CSTLGEEYNEQFF; cdr3_nt: TGCAGCACCCTCGGAGAGGAATACAATGAGCAGTTCTTC
clone_size: many; v_call: TRBV5-1; j_call: TRBJ2-7; d_call: -; cdr3_aa: CATLGLTDYEQYF; cdr3_nt: TGCGCCACCTTGGGCCTTACCGACTACGAGCAGTACTTC
clone_size: -; v_call: TRBV7-2; j_call: TRBJ2-1; d_call: -; cdr3_aa: CASSLVDFYNEQFF; cdr3_nt: TGTGCCAGCAGCTTAGTCGACTTTTACAATGAGCAGTTCTTC
clone_size: -; v_call: TRBV28; j_call: TRBJ1-6; d_call: -; cdr3_aa: CASSRGFAPLHF; cdr3_nt: TGTGCCAGCAGCAGGGGTTTCGCACCCCTCCACTTT
clone_size: -; v_call: TRBV7-2; j_call: TRBJ1-6; d_call: TRBD1; cdr3_aa: CASSLAPYRGTSNNSPLHF; cdr3_nt: TGTGCCAGCAGCTTAGCGCCTTACAGGGGGACATCGAATAATTCACCCCTCCACTTT
clone_size: few; v_call: TRBV5-4; j_call: TRBJ2-5; d_call: -; cdr3_aa: CASSRVEETQYF; cdr3_nt: TGTGCCAGCAGCCGGGTTGAGGAGACCCAGTACTTC
clone_size: -; v_call: TRBV6-6; j_call: TRBJ1-6; d_call: -; cdr3_aa: CASSYVENSPLHF; cdr3_nt: TGTGCCAGCAGTTATGTTGAGAATTCACCCCTCCACTTT
clone_size: -; v_call: TRBV27; j_call: TRBJ2-7; d_call: -; cdr3_aa: CASSFAAAYEQYF; cdr3_nt: TGTGCCAGTTCATTCGCAGCCGCCTACGAGCAGTACTTC
clone_size: -; v_call: TRBV19; j_call: TRBJ1-2; d_call: -; cdr3_aa: CASSNGLINYGYTF; cdr3_nt: TGTGCCAGTAGTAATGGTCTGATAAACTATGGCTACACCTTC
clone_size: -; v_call: TRBV7-9; j_call: TRBJ2-4; d_call: -; cdr3_aa: CASSLEYAKNIQYF; cdr3_nt: TGTGCCAGCAGCTTAGAGTACGCCAAAAACATTCAGTACTTC
clone_size: -; v_call: TRBV28; j_call: TRBJ2-1; d_call: -; cdr3_aa: CASSTFPRRFF; cdr3_nt: TGTGCCAGCAGTACATTCCCCCGGCGGTTCTTC
clone_size: many; v_call: TRBV7-2; j_call: TRBJ2-5; d_call: TRBD1; cdr3_aa: CASSLRRGLQETQYF; cdr3_nt: TGTGCCAGCAGCTTAAGAAGGGGGCTTCAAGAGACCCAGTACTTC
clone_size: few; v_call: TRBV10-1; j_call: TRBJ2-3; d_call: -; cdr3_aa: CASSDRETSDTQYF; cdr3_nt: TGCGCCAGCAGTGACAGGGAAACGTCCGATACGCAGTATTTT
clone_size: few; v_call: TRBV21-1; j_call: TRBJ1-2; d_call: -; cdr3_aa: CASSKRTRGAWYGYTF; cdr3_nt: TGTGCCAGCAGCAAAAGGACAAGGGGCGCTTGGTATGGCTACACCTTC
clone_size: -; v_call: TRBV6-5; j_call: TRBJ2-6; d_call: TRBD1; cdr3_aa: CASSYSALTGPGANVLTF; cdr3_nt: TGTGCCAGCAGTTACTCTGCGTTGACAGGGCCTGGGGCCAACGTCCTGACTTTC
clone_size: -; v_call: TRBV7-9; j_call: TRBJ2-5; d_call: -; cdr3_aa: CASGGGTGRGNEQYF; cdr3_nt: TGTGCCAGCGGCGGGGGGACAGGGAGAGGGAATGAGCAGTACTTC
clone_size: many; v_call: TRBV10-3; j_call: TRBJ2-7; d_call: -; cdr3_aa: CAIGGIVPYEQYF; cdr3_nt: TGTGCCATCGGGGGGATCGTTCCCTACGAGCAGTACTTC
clone_size: -; v_call: TRBV27; j_call: TRBJ2-2; d_call: TRBD2; cdr3_aa: CASSFSTSGSNTGELFF; cdr3_nt: TGTGCCAGCAGTTTTTCGACTAGCGGGTCGAACACCGGGGAGCTGTTTTTT
clone_size: -; v_call: TRBV12-3/TRBV12-4; j_call: TRBJ1-1; d_call: -; cdr3_aa: CASSSGPQGTEAFF; cdr3_nt: TGTGCCAGCAGTTCCGGACCCCAGGGAACTGAAGCTTTCTTT
clone_size: -; v_call: TRBV6-2/TRBV6-3; j_call: TRBJ1-2; d_call: TRBD1; cdr3_aa: CASSLKWTGADYGYTF; cdr3_nt: TGTGCCAGCAGTTTGAAGTGGACAGGGGCTGACTATGGCTACACCTTC
clone_size: -; v_call: TRBV27; j_call: TRBJ1-2; d_call: -; cdr3_aa: CASSFAQDYMSYTF; cdr3_nt: TGTGCCAGCAGTTTCGCGCAAGACTATATGAGCTACACCTTC